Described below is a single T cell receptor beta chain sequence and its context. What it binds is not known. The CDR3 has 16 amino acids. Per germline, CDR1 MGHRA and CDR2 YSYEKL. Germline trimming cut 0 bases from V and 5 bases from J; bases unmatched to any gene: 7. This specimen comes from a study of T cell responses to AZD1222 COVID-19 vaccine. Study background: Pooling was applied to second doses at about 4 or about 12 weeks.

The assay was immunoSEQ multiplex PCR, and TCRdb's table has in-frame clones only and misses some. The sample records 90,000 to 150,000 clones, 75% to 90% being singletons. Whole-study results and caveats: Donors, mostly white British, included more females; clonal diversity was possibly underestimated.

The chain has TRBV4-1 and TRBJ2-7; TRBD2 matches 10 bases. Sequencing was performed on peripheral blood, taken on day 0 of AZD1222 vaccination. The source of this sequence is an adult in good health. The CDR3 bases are TGCGCCAGCAGCCAAGATAATGGGCTAGCGGGAGACGAGCAGTACTTC. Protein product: CASSQDNGLAGDEQYF.